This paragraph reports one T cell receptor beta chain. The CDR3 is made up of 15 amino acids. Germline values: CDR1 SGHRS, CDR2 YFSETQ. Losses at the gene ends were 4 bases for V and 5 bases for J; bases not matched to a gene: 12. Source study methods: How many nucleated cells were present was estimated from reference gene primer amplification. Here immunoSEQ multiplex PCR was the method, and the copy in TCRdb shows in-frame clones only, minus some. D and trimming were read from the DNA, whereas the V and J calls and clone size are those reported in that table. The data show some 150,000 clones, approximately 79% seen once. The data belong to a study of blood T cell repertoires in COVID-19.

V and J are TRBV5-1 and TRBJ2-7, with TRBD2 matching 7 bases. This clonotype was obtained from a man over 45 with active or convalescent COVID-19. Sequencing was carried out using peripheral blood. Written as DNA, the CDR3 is TGCGCCAGCAGCCCCGGCAGGGCGGGAGTGGACGAGCAGTACTTC. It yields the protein CASSPGRAGVDEQYF.